The 18 T cell receptor beta chains in this list originate from one sample, sequenced in a study of blood T cell repertoires in COVID-19. Assay used: immunoSEQ multiplex PCR; TCRdb lists only in-frame clones, some missing. The profile covers some 150,000 clones, with approximately 86% appearing a single time and approximately 2.7% taken by the ten largest. Material: peripheral blood. The receptors derive from a woman between 35 and 50 years old with active or convalescent COVID-19.

This clone was recorded once. The genes are TRBV19 and TRBJ1-2, with D unclear. Germline CDR1 reads LNHDA; CDR2 reads SQIVND (reference sequence). The CDR3 contains 13 residues. V was trimmed by 5 bases and J by 4 bases, leaving 11 bases between them. Here the CDR3 reads CASSQLALYGYTF. The CDR3 nucleotides read TGTGCCAGTAGTCAGTTGGCCCTCTATGGCTACACCTTC.

The genes are TRBV9 and TRBJ2-3; 10 nucleotides line up with TRBD2. CDR1 is SGDLS, CDR2 YYNGEE, per germline. J gave up 2 bases and V 4 bases, and 16 bases lay outside the gene matches. This CDR3 comprises 19 residues. This chain's CDR3 is CASSPRVRRTSGITDTQYF. The CDR3 nucleotides read TGTGCCAGCAGCCCACGGGTCAGGAGGACTAGCGGAATCACAGATACGCAGTATTTT.

This clone was recorded once. This chain connects TRBV6-1 to TRBJ1-5; D unclear. This CDR3 is 16 amino acids long. The germline gives CDR1 MNHNS, CDR2 SASEGT. V was pared by 4 bases and J by 0 bases, with 13 bases between. In nucleotides, the CDR3 is TGTGCCAGCAGTGTAACGGTACCGCATAGCAATCAGCCCCAGCATTTT. This codes for CASSVTVPHSNQPQHF.

The chain carries TRBV16 and TRBJ1-2; D unresolved. The germline V and J ends were trimmed by 2 bases and 2 bases, with 9 bases remaining between them. The CDR3 has 14 amino acids. Germline assignment: CDR1 KGHSY and CDR2 FQNENV. As DNA, the CDR3 is TGTGCCAGCAGCCAAGGCCCGCTCAACTATGGCTACACCTTC. It codes for CASSQGPLNYGYTF. Combining the CDR3 with reference TRBV16 and TRBJ1-2 gives the whole variable domain GEEVAQTPKHLVRGEGQKAKLYCAPIKGHSYVFWYQQVLKNEFKFLISFQNENVFDETGMPKERFSAKCLPNSPCSLEIQATKLEDSAVYFCASSQGPLNYGYTFGSGTRLTVV.

This chain uses TRBV11-2 with TRBJ1-6; D unresolved. Trimming stripped 3 bases from V and 9 bases from J, with 15 bases between. Germline V gene data show CDR1 as SGHAT and CDR2 as FQNNGV. The CDR3 runs 15 residues. In nucleotides, the CDR3 is TGTGCCAGCAGCTTGAGAGGTACCGGAAGTTCACCCCTCCACTTT. Its translation: CASSLRGTGSSPLHF. The variable domain in full, with the rest retrieved from reference TRBV11-2 and TRBJ1-6, is EAGVAQSPRYKIIEKRQSVAFWCNPISGHATLYWYQQILGQGPKLLIQFQNNGVVDDSQLPKDRFSAERLKGVDSTLKIQPAKLEDSAVYLCASSLRGTGSSPLHFGNGTRLTVT.

V and J are TRBV28 and TRBJ1-6, with no clear D. V lost 4 bases and J lost 2, with 9 bases in between. The germline V gene has CDR1 MDHEN and CDR2 SYDVKM. The CDR3 runs to 15 residues. The CDR3 region is CASSSVPTYNSPLHF. Here the CDR3 DNA reads TGTGCCAGCAGTTCCGTACCTACCTATAATTCACCCCTCCACTTT. Full variable domain (rest looked up from reference TRBV28 and TRBJ1-6): DVKVTQSSRYLVKRTGEKVFLECVQDMDHENMFWYRQDPGLGLRLIYFSYDVKMKEKGDIPEGYSVSREKKERFSLILESASTNQTSMYLCASSSVPTYNSPLHFGNGTRLTVT.

The rearrangement joins TRBV2 to TRBJ1-1, with D maybe TRBD1 (6 bases). V lost 6 bases and J lost 1, with 12 bases in between. The CDR3 totals 14 residues. The germline V gene has CDR1 SNHLY and CDR2 FYNNEI. In DNA form, the CDR3 reads TGTGCCAGCAGATACCGACAGGAGAACACTGAAGCTTTCTTT. Encoded protein: CASRYRQENTEAFF.

The V gene is TRBV5-6, the J gene TRBJ2-7, with D tentatively TRBD2 (5 bases). The CDR3 covers 15 residues. The germline gives CDR1 SGHDT, CDR2 YYEEEE. The V end was cut by 4 bases, the J end by 3 bases, with 17 bases between. The CDR3 DNA sequence: TGTGCCAGCAGCCCTGGGCTAGCAGCAGTCTACGAGCAGTACTTC. It codes for CASSPGLAAVYEQYF.

This chain joins TRBV19 and TRBJ2-2; D perhaps matches TRBD1 (6 bases). Trimming removed 2 bases from V and 2 bases from J, with 15 bases in between. The CDR3 is 17 amino acids. The germline gives CDR1 LNHDA, CDR2 SQIVND (reference sequence). The CDR3 spells CASSIPWGQPNTGELFF. CDR3 DNA sequence: TGTGCCAGTAGTATACCTTGGGGGCAGCCCAACACCGGGGAGCTGTTTTTT.

The rearrangement uses TRBV6-5 and TRBJ1-2; D possibly corresponds to TRBD1 (6 bases). The V gene lost 6 bases and the J gene lost 4 bases, with 15 bases spanning the gap. Germline V gene lookup returns CDR1 MNHEY and CDR2 SVGAGI. The CDR3 has 14 residues. CDR3 coding DNA: TGTGCCAGCAGCACGGACAGCGTGGGCTATGGCTACACCTTC. Its protein product is CASSTDSVGYGYTF.

The chain links TRBV21-1 to TRBJ1-1; TRBD1 was called by the table and not checked on the DNA. TRBV21-1 is reported as a pseudogene. The CDR3 sequence is 15 residues long. CDR3 residues: CASSKKDEGATEAFF. CDR3 DNA: TGTGCCAGCAGCAAAAAGGATGAGGGGGCCACTGAAGCTTTCTTT.

The DNA for the CDR3 is TGTGCCAGCAGGATCCGGGACATGGGACCCGGGGAGCTGTTTTTT. Its protein product is CASRIRDMGPGELFF. This chain connects TRBV28 to TRBJ2-2; weak D call: TRBD1 (6 bases). Trimming shortened V by 6 bases and J by 6 bases, and 17 bases separated the two germline ends. CDR1 MDHEN and CDR2 SYDVKM come from the germline V gene. This CDR3 is 15 amino acids long.

CDR3 nucleotide sequence: TGTGCCACCCTTCGGGACAGGGTTCGAGCTTTCTTT. As protein: CATLRDRVRAFF. This chain uses TRBV6-6 with TRBJ1-1; 9 nucleotides line up with TRBD1. Germline CDR1 MNHNY, CDR2 SVGAGI (reference sequence). The CDR3 is 12 residues long. Losses at the gene ends were 10 bases for V and 10 bases for J; bases not matched to a gene: 10.

The genes are TRBV28 and TRBJ1-1; D is perhaps TRBD1 (5 bases). V lost 8 bases to trimming and J lost 4 bases, with 17 bases between them. The CDR3 is 14 amino acids. CDR1 is MDHEN, CDR2 SYDVKM, per germline. The CDR3 sequence is CASGLGQEGTEAFF. CDR3 bases: TGTGCCAGCGGGTTGGGGCAGGAGGGCACTGAAGCTTTCTTT.

The chain carries TRBV7-2 and TRBJ2-3; 7 positions match TRBD2. The CDR3 runs to 15 residues. Germline V gene sequence: CDR1 SGHTA, CDR2 FQGNSA. Trimming took 5 bases from V and 1 from J; bases not matched to a gene: 6. The CDR3 DNA sequence: TGTGCCAGCAGCCTTGGGGGAGGGGGCACAGATACGCAGTATTTT. Residues: CASSLGGGGTDTQYF. Complete variable domain (other parts from reference TRBV7-2 and TRBJ2-3): GAGVSQSPSNKVTEKGKDVELRCDPISGHTALYWYRQSLGQGLEFLIYFQGNSAPDKSGLPSDRFSAERTGGSVSTLTIQRTQQEDSAVYLCASSLGGGGTDTQYFGPGTRLTVL.

The CDR3 DNA sequence: TGTGCCAGCAGCTCATCATTTCCCGGCCTCCTCACGTCACAGGGGGGATTTGCGTACAATGAGCAGTTCTTC. Its translation: CASSSSFPGLLTSQGGFAYNEQFF. The gene calls are TRBV13 and TRBJ2-1, with 8 bases fitting TRBD1. CDR3 length: 24 amino acids. The trim removed 4 bases at V and 4 bases at J, leaving 33 bases unmatched. Germline-derived CDR1 and CDR2 are PRHDT and FYEKMQ (reference sequence).

The chain combines TRBV30 with TRBJ1-1; D not certain. Between the trimmed V and J ends, which lost 3 bases and 3 bases, there was a span of 8 bases. CDR1 is GTSNPN, CDR2 SVGIG, per germline (reference sequence). The CDR3 has 12 residues. DNA of the CDR3: TGTGCCTGGAGGGCGGGGTACACTGAAGCTTTCTTT. Protein product: CAWRAGYTEAFF.

The V call is TRBV19, the J call TRBJ1-5; D unresolved. V lost 0 bases and J lost 3, with 12 bases in between. Looked up from germline, CDR1 is LNHDA and CDR2 is SQIVND (reference sequence). The CDR3 has 16 amino acids. CDR3 loop: CASSIDREGLNQPQHF. The DNA for the CDR3 is TGTGCCAGTAGTATAGATCGAGAGGGCCTCAATCAGCCCCAGCATTTT. Using reference TRBV19 and TRBJ1-5 for the parts outside the CDR3, the full variable domain is DGGITQSPKYLFRKEGQNVTLSCEQNLNHDAMYWYRQDPGQGLRLIYYSQIVNDFQKGDIAEGYSVSREKKESFPLTVTSAQKNPTAFYLCASSIDREGLNQPQHFGDGTRLSIL.